The 25 T cell receptor beta chains below all came from one sample that was sequenced in a study of cytomegalovirus exposure and HLA in healthy donors. Primers: 60 Vbeta forward and 13 Jbeta reverse. Produced via immunoSEQ multiplex PCR; TCRdb's table is partial and in-frame only. The table lists over 150,000 clones, approximately 79% of them singletons, with roughly 1.9% in the top ten. Sequencing used PBMCs. The receptors shown here come from a human donor in good health.

V and J are TRBV25-1 and TRBJ1-4; TRBD1 is a possible D gene (5 bases). The V gene's germline CDR1 is MGHDK and CDR2 SYGVNS. Trimming took off 6 bases at V and 8 bases at J, with 19 bases between the two ends. CDR3 length: 15 residues. The CDR3 loop is CASRSPQGKWEKLFF. For the CDR3, the DNA is TGTGCCAGCAGGTCCCCTCAGGGAAAGTGGGAAAAACTGTTTTTT.

The chain combines TRBV18 with TRBJ1-2; D is possibly TRBD1 (5 bases). The CDR3 contains 14 residues. V lost 8 bases to trimming and J lost 0 bases, with 13 bases between them. Germline-derived CDR1 and CDR2 are KGHSH and LQKENI. The CDR3 nucleotides are TGTGCCAGCGGGGCAGGGATAGCTAACTATGGCTACACCTTC. Protein: CASGAGIANYGYTF.

This clone was observed a few times. In DNA, the CDR3 is TGTGCCAGCCTAGCGGGGGGGCCCTACGAGCAGTACTTC. Amino acids: CASLAGGPYEQYF. The chain recombines TRBV2 with TRBJ2-7, with TRBD2 matching 12 bases. The CDR3 extends over 13 amino acids. Germline lookup yields CDR1 SNHLY and CDR2 FYNNEI. V lost 8 bases to trimming and J lost 2 bases; unmatched junction nucleotides: 1.

The rearrangement links TRBV7-9 to TRBJ1-1; 7 bases match TRBD1. Per the germline V gene, CDR1 is SEHNR and CDR2 is FQNEAQ (reference sequence). V shed 4 bases, J shed 0 bases, and the junction held 5 bases outside the gene matches. The CDR3 runs to 15 residues. CDR3 nucleotides: TGTGCCAGCAGCTCGACGACAGGGTTGAACACTGAAGCTTTCTTT. This translates into CASSSTTGLNTEAFF.

This clone was detected a few times. The V call is TRBV11-2, the J call TRBJ1-1; no reliable D call. The CDR3 extends over 12 amino acids. From germline, CDR1 is SGHAT and CDR2 FQNNGV. V was cut by 3 bases and J by 11 bases, with 13 bases left in between. For the CDR3, the DNA is TGTGCCAGCAGCTTTGTCAACCGTCGGGCTTTCTTT. Its translation is CASSFVNRRAFF.

This clone was counted a single time. The sample holds other DNA sequences that translate to the same CDR3. The V gene is TRBV29-1, the J gene TRBJ1-1; no firm D call. V dropped 3 bases and J dropped 0 bases, with 8 bases sitting between them. The CDR3 extends over 13 amino acids. Germline assignment: CDR1 SQVTM and CDR2 ANQGSEA. CDR3 in DNA: TGCAGCGTTGAGGGGAGGTTGAACACTGAAGCTTTCTTT. Translated, it gives CSVEGRLNTEAFF.

The V call is TRBV2, the J call TRBJ2-5; 8 bases match TRBD2. V trimming: 2 bases; J trimming: 4 bases; junction bases outside the gene matches: 3. Germline V lookup: CDR1 SNHLY, CDR2 FYNNEI. The CDR3 contains 14 residues. CDR3 nucleotides: TGTGCCAGCAGTGAACGTAGCGGGGTAGAGACCCAGTACTTC. Encoded protein: CASSERSGVETQYF.

This chain joins TRBV5-1 and TRBJ2-3; D is possibly TRBD2 (6 bases). Germline lookup yields CDR1 SGHRS and CDR2 YFSETQ. V was trimmed by 0 bases and J by 0 bases, leaving 11 bases between them. The CDR3 consists of 16 residues. The CDR3 nucleotides read TGCGCCAGCAGCTTGGTGGGGGACTCTAGCACAGATACGCAGTATTTT. This codes for CASSLVGDSSTDTQYF.

The V call is TRBV5-4, the J call TRBJ1-2; D may be TRBD1 (5 bases). V was pared by 6 bases and J by 0 bases, with 12 bases between. Germline assignment: CDR1 SGHNT and CDR2 YYREEE (reference sequence). This CDR3 region has 14 residues. In nucleotides, the CDR3 is TGTGCCAGCACCGCGACAGCTGCTAACTATGGCTACACCTTC. Its translation: CASTATAANYGYTF.

The CDR3 DNA sequence: TGTGCCAGCAGCTCAATTTCGGGGGAGAACACCGGGGAGCTGTTTTTT. This encodes CASSSISGENTGELFF. The rearrangement joins TRBV7-6 to TRBJ2-2; TRBD2 might be the D (6 bases). Trimming took off 4 bases at V and 1 base at J, with 13 bases between the two ends. The CDR3 sequence is 16 residues long. Germline V gene lookup returns CDR1 SGHVS and CDR2 FNYEAQ. Full variable domain (missing parts from reference TRBV7-6 and TRBJ2-2): GAGVSQSPRYKVTKRGQDVALRCDPISGHVSLYWYRQALGQGPEFLTYFNYEAQQDKSGLPNDRFSAERPEGSISTLTIQRTEQRDSAMYRCASSSISGENTGELFFGEGSRLTVL.

This clone appeared a single time. The chain has TRBV19 and TRBJ2-1; 8 bases match TRBD1. This CDR3 is built from 12 residues. J lost 4 bases, V lost 9 bases, and 2 bases had no gene match. Germline assignment: CDR1 LNHDA and CDR2 SQIVND (reference sequence). CDR3 bases: TGTGCCAGCAGGACAGGGTACAATGAGCAGTTCTTC. It translates to CASRTGYNEQFF.

This clone has just a few counts. The chain joins TRBV6-6 to TRBJ1-2, with 8 bases matching TRBD1. The trim removed 6 bases at V and 3 bases at J, leaving 12 bases unmatched. Per the germline V gene, CDR1 is MNHNY and CDR2 is SVGAGI (reference sequence). The CDR3 is 16 amino acids. Here the CDR3 DNA reads TGTGCCAGCAGGGGACAGGCCGGCTCCTCCTACTATGGCTACACCTTC. The encoded protein is CASRGQAGSSYYGYTF.

A few counts support this clone. The V gene is TRBV6-5, the J gene TRBJ1-6; no clear D gene. CDR3 length: 14 residues. V was cut by 4 bases and J by 7 bases, with 11 bases left in between. The germline CDR1 and CDR2 sequences are MNHEY and SVGAGI. The CDR3 is CASSFGTGNSPLHF. The CDR3 DNA follows: TGTGCCAGCAGTTTCGGCACGGGAAATTCACCCCTCCACTTT.

The J gene is TRBJ2-3, the V gene TRBV6-4; D is possibly TRBD2 (7 bases). Germline V gives CDR1 MRHNA, CDR2 SNTAGT. This CDR3 spans 15 amino acids. Trimming cost V 3 bases and J 6 bases, with 16 bases left between them. As DNA, the CDR3 is TGTGCCAGCAGTGAGGTTGCGGGGGACAAGGATACGCAGTATTTT. It codes for CASSEVAGDKDTQYF.

The chain uses TRBV6-1 and TRBJ1-1; D is undetermined. There are 14 residues in the CDR3. CDR1 MNHNS and CDR2 SASEGT come from the germline V gene. Trimming removed 4 bases from V and 9 bases from J, with 18 bases in between. This chain's CDR3 is CASSVIISQNQAFF. CDR3 DNA sequence: TGTGCCAGCAGTGTTATTATTTCACAGAACCAAGCTTTCTTT.

This clone has a single count. V gene TRBV27 combines with J gene TRBJ1-4, with 7 bases identical to TRBD1. CDR3 length equals 18 residues. Germline V gives CDR1 MNHEY, CDR2 SMNVEV (reference sequence). The V gene end was trimmed by 7 bases and the J gene end by 0 bases; junction bases not matched to a gene: 14. The CDR3: CASTSRGTAYPTNEKLFF. DNA for the CDR3: TGTGCCAGCACCTCTAGAGGGACAGCGTACCCAACTAATGAAAAACTGTTTTTT.

The V gene is TRBV4-1, the J gene TRBJ2-3; TRBD1 might be the D (6 bases). CDR3 length equals 16 residues. Germline V gene data show CDR1 as MGHRA and CDR2 as YSYEKL. Trimming stripped 0 bases from V and 2 bases from J, with 12 bases between. CDR3 residues: CASSQEGAAPTDTQYF. The CDR3 DNA reads TGCGCCAGCAGCCAAGAGGGGGCGGCCCCCACAGATACGCAGTATTTT.

V is TRBV4-1 and J is TRBJ1-4; 8 nucleotides line up with TRBD1. Trimming at V came to 0 bases and at J to 8 bases, leaving 5 bases not matched to a gene. The germline V gene has CDR1 MGHRA and CDR2 YSYEKL. The CDR3 runs to 15 residues. For the CDR3, the DNA is TGCGCCAGCAGCCAAGAAGACAGGGGAGGGGAAAAACTGTTTTTT. It encodes CASSQEDRGGEKLFF.

This clone was detected only a few times. The V call is TRBV25-1, the J call TRBJ2-7; 8 bases line up with TRBD1. The CDR3 has 14 amino acids. V shed 8 bases, J shed 6 bases, and the junction held 12 bases outside the gene matches. Germline assignment: CDR1 MGHDK and CDR2 SYGVNS. In DNA form, the CDR3 reads TGTGCCAGCGAGCCGGGGCAGGGGGCTCGCGAGCAGTACTTC. Its translation: CASEPGQGAREQYF.

The DNA for the CDR3 is TGCGCCAGCAGCCAACTGACAGGGAGTAATTCACCCCTCCACTTT. It specifies CASSQLTGSNSPLHF. The V and J genes are TRBV4-1 and TRBJ1-6; TRBD1 agrees at 7 bases. CDR1 MGHRA and CDR2 YSYEKL come from the germline V gene. The V gene end was trimmed by 2 bases and the J gene end by 6 bases; junction bases not matched to a gene: 4. This CDR3 region has 15 residues.

DNA of the CDR3: TGCGCCAGCAGCCAAGATTGGGGGGGTGGAAACACCATATATTTT. Translating it yields CASSQDWGGGNTIYF. The chain links TRBV4-1 to TRBJ1-3, with D maybe TRBD1 (5 bases). CDR3 length: 15 residues. The germline V gene has CDR1 MGHRA and CDR2 YSYEKL. Between the trimmed V and J ends, which lost 0 bases and 3 bases, there was a span of 9 bases.

CDR3 bases: TGCGCCAGCAGCTTGGATTTAGCGGGGGACCAAGAGACCCAGTACTTC. Protein sequence: CASSLDLAGDQETQYF. The chain is built from TRBV5-1 and TRBJ2-5; 9 bases align to TRBD2. The CDR3 runs to 16 residues. Germline trimming cut 0 bases from V and 0 bases from J; bases unmatched to any gene: 3. Germline V gene lookup returns CDR1 SGHRS and CDR2 YFSETQ.

A few counts support this clone. The rearrangement uses TRBV6-5 and TRBJ1-4; D perhaps matches TRBD1 (5 bases). Germline V lookup: CDR1 MNHEY, CDR2 SVGAGI. CDR3 size: 15 residues. The V end lost 6 bases, the J end lost 3 bases, and 14 bases lay between the germline ends. The CDR3: CASRDGGNPNEKLFF. In DNA, the CDR3 is TGTGCCAGCAGAGACGGGGGGAACCCTAATGAAAAACTGTTTTTT.

The chain employs TRBV6-5 and TRBJ2-5; 10 bases fit TRBD1. Germline V gene lookup returns CDR1 MNHEY and CDR2 SVGAGI. CDR3 length: 14 amino acids. J lost 11 bases, V lost 6 bases, and 12 bases had no gene match. CDR3 sequence: CASSSGTGVFKQYF. The DNA for the CDR3 is TGTGCCAGCAGCTCCGGGACAGGGGTTTTCAAGCAGTACTTC.

This sequence joins TRBV7-2 and TRBJ1-5; D uncertain. The CDR3 consists of 15 residues. Per the germline V gene, CDR1 is SGHTA and CDR2 is FQGNSA. Between the trimmed V and J ends, which lost 1 base and 2 bases, there was a span of 9 bases. DNA of the CDR3: TGTGCCAGCAGCTTAGTGGACTCTTGCAATCAGCCCCAGCATTTT. This sequence encodes CASSLVDSCNQPQHF.